Sequencing of this TCR beta chain was carried out in a study of CD8 T cells in Susac syndrome. Roughly 0.45 to 1 ug RNA was reverse transcribed with random hexamers. Amplification of TCR beta CDR3 by immunoSEQ multiplex PCR spanned 54 Vbeta and 13 Jbeta. One entry per CDR3 protein, called by TCRdb with MiXCR from the immunoSEQ multiplex PCR reads. Of approximately 130,000 distinct CDR3 sequences in the sample, around 90% were seen once. Trimming removed 5 bases at V and 5 bases at J, with 7 bases between. The CDR3 contains 12 residues. Germline CDR1 is MNHEY and CDR2 is SMNVEV (reference sequence). Sequencing was performed on CD8+ T cells from PBMCs. The V call is TRBV27, the J call TRBJ2-1; no reliable D call. This receptor was obtained from a human donor with multiple sclerosis. CDR3 nucleotides: TGTGCCAGCAGTCAAACTCACAATGAGCAGTTCTTC. It translates to CASSQTHNEQFF.